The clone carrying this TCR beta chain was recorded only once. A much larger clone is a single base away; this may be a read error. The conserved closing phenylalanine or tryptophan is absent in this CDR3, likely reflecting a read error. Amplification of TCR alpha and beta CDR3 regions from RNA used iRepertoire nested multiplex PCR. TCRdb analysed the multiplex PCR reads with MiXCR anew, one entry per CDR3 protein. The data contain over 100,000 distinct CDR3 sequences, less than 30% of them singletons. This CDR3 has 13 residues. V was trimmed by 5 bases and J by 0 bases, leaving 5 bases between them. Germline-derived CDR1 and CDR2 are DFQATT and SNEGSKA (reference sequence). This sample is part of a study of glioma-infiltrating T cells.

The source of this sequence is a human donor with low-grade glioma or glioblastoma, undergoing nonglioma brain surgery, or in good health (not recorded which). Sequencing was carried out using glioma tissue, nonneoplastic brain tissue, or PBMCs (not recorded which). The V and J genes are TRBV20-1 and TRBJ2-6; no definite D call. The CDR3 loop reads CSAADSGANVLTS. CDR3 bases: TGCAGTGCTGCAGACTCTGGGGCCAACGTCCTGACTTCC.